The 21 T cell receptor beta chains below all came from one sample that was sequenced in a study of cytomegalovirus exposure and HLA in healthy donors. The PCR made use of 60 Vbeta and 13 Jbeta primers. Using immunoSEQ multiplex PCR, the repertoire was profiled, and TCRdb retains in-frame clones only, with some absent. The data contain approximately 180,000 clones, roughly three quarters of them seen just once; the ten biggest clones take up under 15%. The sequenced sample consisted of PBMCs. These TCRs come from a woman aged 50 to 60 in good health and CMV-seropositive.

The chain uses TRBV14 and TRBJ2-1; 7 bases are shared with TRBD1. The CDR3 length is 17 residues. Trimming at V came to 5 bases and at J to 5 bases, leaving 15 bases not matched to a gene. Germline CDR1 is SGHDN and CDR2 is FVKESK. The CDR3 DNA reads TGTGCCAGCAGCGATCCTCTCGGGACAGCTTTCGACAATGAGCAGTTCTTC. It yields the protein CASSDPLGTAFDNEQFF.

The rearrangement links TRBV6-1 to TRBJ1-4; D is perhaps TRBD1 (6 bases). V gave up 4 bases and J gave up 1 base, with 16 bases separating them. The CDR3 is made up of 17 amino acids. Germline lookup yields CDR1 MNHNS and CDR2 SASEGT. As DNA, the CDR3 is TGTGCCAGCAGTGGCCGTTCAGGGGTTAGAACTAATGAAAAACTGTTTTTT. Protein product: CASSGRSGVRTNEKLFF.

The chain recombines TRBV27 with TRBJ2-7; 8 bases fit TRBD1. CDR3 size: 14 residues. CDR1 is MNHEY, CDR2 SMNVEV, per germline (reference sequence). J gave up 5 bases and V 6 bases, and 9 bases lay outside the gene matches. The CDR3 protein is CASSPTGASDEQYF. CDR3 DNA: TGTGCCAGCAGCCCGACAGGGGCTAGTGACGAGCAGTACTTC.

The chain's CDR3 is CASSSYRGLEQYF. DNA of the CDR3: TGTGCCAGCAGCTCTTACAGGGGGCTCGAGCAGTACTTC. The chain uses TRBV5-6 and TRBJ2-7, with TRBD1 matching over 9 bases. Germline V gene sequence: CDR1 SGHDT, CDR2 YYEEEE. With V trimmed by 3 bases and J by 6 bases, 4 bases remained unmatched. The CDR3 has 13 amino acids.

CDR3 nucleotides: TGCGCCAGCAGCCAAGATTACAGCGGGGGCTACGAGCAGTACTTC. Its protein is CASSQDYSGGYEQYF. The V call is TRBV4-1, the J call TRBJ2-7, with 8 nucleotides matching TRBD2. Germline assignment: CDR1 MGHRA and CDR2 YSYEKL. The CDR3 runs 15 residues. The junction had 4 bases not matched to a gene; V was cut back by 0 bases and J by 3 bases.

The table lists this clone with a count of one. This chain connects TRBV5-6 to TRBJ2-1; a weak D match, TRBD2 (6 bases). This CDR3 spans 15 amino acids. V lost 0 bases to trimming and J lost 7 bases, with 14 bases between them. Per the germline V gene, CDR1 is SGHDT and CDR2 is YYEEEE. The CDR3 loop reads CASSLAPGGGNEQFF. CDR3 bases: TGTGCCAGCAGCTTGGCTCCGGGTGGGGGGAATGAGCAGTTCTTC.

V usage is TRBV7-6 and J usage is TRBJ2-3; 8 nucleotides agree with TRBD1. J was trimmed by 1 base and V by 4 bases; bases with no gene match: 4. Per germline, CDR1 SGHVS and CDR2 FNYEAQ. This CDR3 has 15 residues. Written as DNA, the CDR3 is TGTGCCAGCAGCTCACGGACAGGGCGCACAGATACGCAGTATTTT. This encodes CASSSRTGRTDTQYF.

The V gene is TRBV19, the J gene TRBJ1-2; 9 positions agree with TRBD1. Unmatched junction bases numbered 2, after V lost 4 bases and J lost 2 bases. The CDR3 extends over 14 amino acids. Germline-derived CDR1 and CDR2 are LNHDA and SQIVND (reference sequence). CDR3 loop: CASSKQGANYGYTF. CDR3 nucleotides: TGTGCCAGTAGTAAACAGGGGGCGAACTATGGCTACACCTTC.

The chain recombines TRBV2 with TRBJ2-5; D not resolved. With 8 bases removed from V and 1 base from J, the gap between germline ends came to 11 bases. The CDR3 totals 13 residues. The germline V gene encodes CDR1 SNHLY and CDR2 FYNNEI. The CDR3 here is CASVQRFQETQYF. CDR3 in DNA: TGTGCCAGCGTACAGAGATTCCAAGAGACCCAGTACTTC.

The V gene is TRBV9, the J gene TRBJ1-2; no clear D. V dropped 1 base and J dropped 1 base, with 8 bases sitting between them. The CDR3 has 14 residues. CDR1 and CDR2 from the germline V gene are SGDLS and YYNGEE. As DNA, the CDR3 is TGTGCCAGCAGCGTAACAACCCTTAACTATGGCTACACCTTC. Amino acid sequence: CASSVTTLNYGYTF.

The chain links TRBV27 to TRBJ1-3, with unresolved D. The V and J ends lost 3 bases and 3 bases respectively, with 9 bases between them. Germline CDR1 MNHEY, CDR2 SMNVEV (reference sequence). CDR3 size: 14 residues. DNA of the CDR3: TGTGCCAGCAGTTTGACCTCAGGTGGAAACACCATATATTTT. Protein product: CASSLTSGGNTIYF.

The chain has TRBV13 and TRBJ2-2; 9 nucleotides line up with TRBD1. Germline V lookup: CDR1 PRHDT, CDR2 FYEKMQ (reference sequence). The CDR3 contains 14 residues. V lost 6 bases and J lost 5; bases outside the gene matches: 4. CDR3: CASRGTGLTGELFF. CDR3 nucleotides: TGTGCCAGCAGGGGGACAGGGCTTACCGGGGAGCTGTTTTTT. The full variable domain, rest sourced from reference TRBV13 and TRBJ2-2, is AAGVIQSPRHLIKEKRETATLKCYPIPRHDTVYWYQQGPGQDPQFLISFYEKMQSDKGSIPDRFSAQQFSDYHSELNMSSLELGDSALYFCASRGTGLTGELFFGEGSRLTVL.

In this sample, this clone turned up a few times. This sequence joins TRBV5-1 and TRBJ2-7; a weak D match, TRBD2 (6 bases). Germline loops: CDR1 SGHRS, CDR2 YFSETQ. This CDR3 region has 14 residues. V was clipped by 0 bases and J by 3 bases, with 10 bases between them. The CDR3 reads CASSLAGSLYEQYF. The CDR3, as DNA: TGCGCCAGCAGCTTGGCCGGGAGCCTCTACGAGCAGTACTTC.

Only a few counts were recorded for this clone. The V call is TRBV4-2, the J call TRBJ2-5; D perhaps matches TRBD1 (6 bases). The CDR3 consists of 12 residues. Germline-derived CDR1 and CDR2 are LGHNA and YNFKEQ. The V gene lost 0 bases and the J gene lost 11 bases, with 10 bases spanning the gap. CDR3 loop: CASSQEGTGQYF. CDR3 in DNA: TGTGCCAGCAGCCAAGAAGGTACAGGGCAGTACTTC.

This chain connects TRBV5-4 to TRBJ2-3, with D possibly matching TRBD1 (6 bases). The CDR3 loop spans 15 amino acids. The germline V gene has CDR1 SGHNT and CDR2 YYREEE (reference sequence). Trimming left V 1 base short and J 4 bases short, with 13 bases between. CDR3 sequence reads: CASSLLTGSADTQYF. CDR3 DNA sequence: TGTGCCAGCAGCTTGTTAACAGGGAGCGCAGATACGCAGTATTTT.

The chain is built from TRBV7-9 and TRBJ1-1; no definite D call. The CDR3 totals 15 residues. V lost 2 bases and J lost 1, with 11 bases in between. Germline assignment: CDR1 SEHNR and CDR2 FQNEAQ (reference sequence). The CDR3: CASSLFTERNTEAFF. CDR3 nucleotide sequence: TGTGCCAGCAGCTTATTTACAGAAAGGAACACTGAAGCTTTCTTT.

The V call is TRBV5-8, the J call TRBJ1-6, with TRBD1 as a possible D gene (6 bases). This CDR3 spans 13 amino acids. Trimming left V 2 bases short and J 9 bases short, with 9 bases between. Germline V lookup: CDR1 SGHTS, CDR2 YDEGEE. The CDR3 protein is CASSFQGGSPLHF. The CDR3 DNA reads as TGTGCCAGCAGCTTTCAAGGGGGTTCACCCCTCCACTTT. The full variable domain, its missing parts supplied by reference TRBV5-8 and TRBJ1-6, is EAGVTQSPTHLIKTRGQQATLRCSPISGHTSVYWYQQALGLGLQFLLWYDEGEERNRGNFPPRFSGRQFPNYSSELNVNALELEDSALYLCASSFQGGSPLHFGNGTRLTVT.

The V call is TRBV5-5, the J call TRBJ1-5, with D tentatively TRBD1 (5 bases). V lost 2 bases and J 6 bases, leaving 9 bases between the germline ends. Germline assignment: CDR1 SGHKS and CDR2 YYEKEE (reference sequence). The CDR3 has 13 residues. Written as DNA, the CDR3 is TGTGCCAGCAGCTTATACAGGACTCAGCCCCAGCATTTT. Its translation is CASSLYRTQPQHF.

This clone has a handful of counts. The chain combines TRBV7-9 with TRBJ2-3; 10 bases are a match to TRBD1. V was clipped by 5 bases and J by 6 bases; unmatched bases: 5. Germline CDR1 reads SEHNR; CDR2 reads FQNEAQ (reference sequence). The CDR3 extends over 14 amino acids. CDR3 residues: CASSPGQGRDTQYF. Written as DNA, the CDR3 is TGTGCCAGCAGCCCGGGACAGGGGAGGGATACGCAGTATTTT.

This sequence joins TRBV30 and TRBJ1-1; TRBD1 aligns across 8 bases. This CDR3 is built from 15 residues. Germline assignment: CDR1 GTSNPN and CDR2 SVGIG (reference sequence). The V gene end was trimmed by 0 bases and the J gene end by 3 bases; junction bases not matched to a gene: 6. As DNA, the CDR3 is TGTGCCTGGAGTGTACCCACACAGGGGGACACTGAAGCTTTCTTT. Protein: CAWSVPTQGDTEAFF.

This clone has only a few counts. The CDR3 loop reads CASSLLAGGPEYF. CDR3 nucleotide sequence: TGTGCCAGCAGCTTACTAGCGGGGGGCCCTGAGTACTTC. V and J are TRBV7-3 and TRBJ2-5; 11 nucleotides match TRBD2. The germline V gene has CDR1 SGHTA and CDR2 FQGTGA. The CDR3 is made up of 13 amino acids. J was trimmed by 12 bases and V by 2 bases; bases with no gene match: 5.